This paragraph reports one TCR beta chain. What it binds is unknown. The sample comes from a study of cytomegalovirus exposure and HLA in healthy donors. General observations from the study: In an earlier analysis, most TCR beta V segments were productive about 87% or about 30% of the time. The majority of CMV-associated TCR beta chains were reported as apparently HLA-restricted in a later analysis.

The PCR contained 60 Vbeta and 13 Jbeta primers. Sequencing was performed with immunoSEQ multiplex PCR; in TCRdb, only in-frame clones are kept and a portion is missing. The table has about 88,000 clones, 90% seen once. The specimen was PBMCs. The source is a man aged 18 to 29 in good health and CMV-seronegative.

CDR3 DNA: TGTGCCAGCAGTGACCTTGCGGCAGAGTACACCGGGGAGCTGTTTTTT. This gives the protein CASSDLAAEYTGELFF. The chain carries TRBV25-1 and TRBJ2-2; no reliable D call. The V and J ends lost 3 bases and 3 bases respectively, with 14 bases between them. This CDR3 comprises 16 residues. CDR1 and CDR2 (germline): MGHDK, SYGVNS. Full variable domain (remainder filled in from reference TRBV25-1 and TRBJ2-2): EADIYQTPRYLVIGTGKKITLECSQTMGHDKMYWYQQDPGMELHLIHYSYGVNSTEKGDLSSESTVSRIRTEHFPLTLESARPSHTSQYLCASSDLAAEYTGELFFGEGSRLTVL.